This entry lists 14 T cell receptor beta chains sequenced from one sample in a study of CD8+ T cells in alopecia areata. Following RNA extraction, reverse transcription yielded cDNA that acted as the sequencing template. Profiling relied on immunoSEQ multiplex PCR, and the TCRdb table lists in-frame clones only, not all of them. The sample has 200,000 or so clones, more than 30% seen once. Treatment indicated: oral pan-JAK inhibitor, 5-10 mg twice daily. The sequenced sample was CD4+ T cells sorted from blood, obtained at approximately week 30, from a patient treated with tofacitinib. The receptors derive from a human donor with alopecia areata.

This clone was recorded a few times. The chain links TRBV10-3 to TRBJ2-1; TRBD1 might be the D (5 bases). Germline CDR1 ENHRY, CDR2 SYGVKD. V lost 10 bases, J lost 0 bases, and 16 bases lay in between. CDR3 length equals 15 residues. CDR3 bases: TGTGCCAGCAGGTGGACAACAAGCTCCTACAATGAGCAGTTCTTC. Amino acid sequence: CASRWTTSSYNEQFF.

V usage is TRBV19 and J usage is TRBJ1-1; 9 positions match TRBD1. The CDR3 consists of 15 residues. Germline V CDR1 and CDR2: LNHDA, SQIVND (reference sequence). Trimming took 5 bases from V and 5 from J; bases not matched to a gene: 9. In DNA form, the CDR3 reads TGTGCCAGTAGTGCCGGCCGAGGGACAGGGACTGAAGCTTTCTTT. Its translation: CASSAGRGTGTEAFF.

The chain joins TRBV5-1 to TRBJ2-3; 9 bases agree with TRBD2. Germline trimming cut 2 bases from V and 2 bases from J; bases unmatched to any gene: 6. The CDR3 has 16 residues. Germline-derived CDR1 and CDR2 are SGHRS and YFSETQ. CDR3 protein: CASSLKREAYTDTQYF. Here the CDR3 DNA reads TGCGCCAGCAGCTTAAAGCGGGAGGCCTACACAGATACGCAGTATTTT.

This clone was found a few times. V is TRBV30 and J is TRBJ1-5; tentative D call: TRBD1 (5 bases). This CDR3 region has 13 residues. Germline-derived CDR1 and CDR2 are GTSNPN and SVGIG (reference sequence). V was pared by 1 base and J by 6 bases, with 10 bases between. DNA for the CDR3: TGTGCCTGGAGTGGAATGGGGGGTCAGCCCCAGCATTTT. It yields the protein CAWSGMGGQPQHF. Full variable domain (outside the CDR3, taken from reference TRBV30 and TRBJ1-5): SQTIHQWPATLVQPVGSPLSLECTVEGTSNPNLYWYRQAAGRGLQLLFYSVGIGQISSEVPQNLSASRPQDRQFILSSKKLLLSDSGFYLCAWSGMGGQPQHFGDGTRLSIL.

This clone was seen a few times. V is TRBV19 and J is TRBJ1-2, with 8 nucleotides matching TRBD1. Germline CDR1 is LNHDA and CDR2 is SQIVND (reference sequence). The CDR3 runs to 13 residues. With V trimmed by 5 bases and J by 12 bases, 11 bases remained unmatched. CDR3 in amino acids: CASSQPTGGFHTF. CDR3 DNA: TGTGCCAGTAGTCAGCCTACAGGGGGATTTCACACCTTC.

This clone was recorded a few times. The rearrangement joins TRBV9 to TRBJ2-1, with 13 bases lining up with TRBD2. Per germline, CDR1 SGDLS and CDR2 YYNGEE. J was trimmed by 7 bases and V by 4 bases; bases with no gene match: 5. This CDR3 spans 15 amino acids. The CDR3 loop is CASSPRTSGSNEQFF. The DNA of the CDR3 is TGTGCCAGCAGCCCGAGGACTAGCGGGAGTAATGAGCAGTTCTTC. The whole variable domain, filled in from reference TRBV9 and TRBJ2-1, reads DSGVTQTPKHLITATGQRVTLRCSPRSGDLSVYWYQQSLDQGLQFLIQYYNGEERAKGNILERFSAQQFPDLHSELNLSSLELGDSALYFCASSPRTSGSNEQFFGPGTRLTVL.

V and J are TRBV30 and TRBJ2-1, with 13 nucleotides matching TRBD2. Germline trimming cut 2 bases from V and 9 bases from J; bases unmatched to any gene: 10. Germline values: CDR1 GTSNPN, CDR2 SVGIG (reference sequence). This CDR3 comprises 16 residues. The CDR3 sequence: CAWSLLQLAGGSEQFF. The DNA for the CDR3 is TGTGCCTGGAGTCTATTACAACTAGCGGGGGGGAGTGAGCAGTTCTTC. The entire variable domain, with the rest obtained from reference TRBV30 and TRBJ2-1, is as follows: SQTIHQWPATLVQPVGSPLSLECTVEGTSNPNLYWYRQAAGRGLQLLFYSVGIGQISSEVPQNLSASRPQDRQFILSSKKLLLSDSGFYLCAWSLLQLAGGSEQFFGPGTRLTVL.

This clone turned up a few times. V is TRBV6-5 and J is TRBJ1-2; D uncertain. The CDR3 covers 12 residues. Trimming cost V 7 bases and J 2 bases, with 8 bases left between them. Germline V gene lookup returns CDR1 MNHEY and CDR2 SVGAGI. This CDR3 is CASKEGNYGYTF. Written as DNA, the CDR3 is TGTGCCAGCAAGGAGGGCAACTATGGCTACACCTTC.

This clone was observed a handful of times. The chain joins TRBV7-2 to TRBJ2-1, with unresolved D. Germline V gene data show CDR1 as SGHTA and CDR2 as FQGNSA. Trimming stripped 1 base from V and 8 bases from J, with 15 bases between. The CDR3 extends over 15 amino acids. The CDR3 sequence is CASSLGPEITDEQFF. CDR3 DNA: TGTGCCAGCAGCTTAGGGCCCGAAATAACCGATGAGCAGTTCTTC.

The chain uses TRBV28 and TRBJ2-1, with D possibly being TRBD2 (6 bases). This CDR3 has 18 amino acids. V shed 4 bases and J shed 5 bases, with 24 bases lying between them. In germline, CDR1 is MDHEN, CDR2 SYDVKM. CDR3 bases: TGTGCCAGCAGTTCCCTCAAGGGAGGTAGCGGCATTAACAATGAGCAGTTCTTC. Protein product: CASSSLKGGSGINNEQFF.

Comment on this clone: The sample has other DNA sequences that encode this CDR3 too. This chain joins TRBV7-2 and TRBJ2-3; no clear D gene. The germline V gene has CDR1 SGHTA and CDR2 FQGNSA. The V end lost 1 base, the J end lost 1 base, and 6 bases lay between the germline ends. The CDR3 covers 14 residues. CDR3 amino acids: CASSLGAGTDTQYF. The CDR3 nucleotides are TGTGCCAGCAGCTTAGGGGCGGGCACAGATACGCAGTATTTT.

V and J are TRBV9 and TRBJ2-7, with D perhaps matching TRBD1 (5 bases). This CDR3 is built from 14 residues. The germline V and J ends were trimmed by 4 bases and 3 bases, with 14 bases remaining between them. Germline CDR1 is SGDLS and CDR2 is YYNGEE. CDR3 DNA: TGTGCCAGCAGCCCCCCCGACAGAAACTACGAGCAGTACTTC. Encoded protein: CASSPPDRNYEQYF.

This chain joins TRBV9 and TRBJ1-1; no reliable D call. V was cut by 0 bases and J by 1 base, with 10 bases left in between. CDR3 length equals 15 residues. The germline gives CDR1 SGDLS, CDR2 YYNGEE. CDR3 in amino acids: CASSVAGRGNTEAFF. The DNA for the CDR3 is TGTGCCAGCAGCGTAGCGGGTCGGGGGAACACTGAAGCTTTCTTT.

The chain couples TRBV5-1 to TRBJ2-6; D is ambiguous. V was pared by 4 bases and J by 12 bases, with 14 bases between. Germline-derived CDR1 and CDR2 are SGHRS and YFSETQ. The CDR3 runs to 13 residues. CDR3 DNA: TGCGCCAGCAGCCCCCTTGAGTCGCGCGTCCTGACTTTC. Residues: CASSPLESRVLTF.